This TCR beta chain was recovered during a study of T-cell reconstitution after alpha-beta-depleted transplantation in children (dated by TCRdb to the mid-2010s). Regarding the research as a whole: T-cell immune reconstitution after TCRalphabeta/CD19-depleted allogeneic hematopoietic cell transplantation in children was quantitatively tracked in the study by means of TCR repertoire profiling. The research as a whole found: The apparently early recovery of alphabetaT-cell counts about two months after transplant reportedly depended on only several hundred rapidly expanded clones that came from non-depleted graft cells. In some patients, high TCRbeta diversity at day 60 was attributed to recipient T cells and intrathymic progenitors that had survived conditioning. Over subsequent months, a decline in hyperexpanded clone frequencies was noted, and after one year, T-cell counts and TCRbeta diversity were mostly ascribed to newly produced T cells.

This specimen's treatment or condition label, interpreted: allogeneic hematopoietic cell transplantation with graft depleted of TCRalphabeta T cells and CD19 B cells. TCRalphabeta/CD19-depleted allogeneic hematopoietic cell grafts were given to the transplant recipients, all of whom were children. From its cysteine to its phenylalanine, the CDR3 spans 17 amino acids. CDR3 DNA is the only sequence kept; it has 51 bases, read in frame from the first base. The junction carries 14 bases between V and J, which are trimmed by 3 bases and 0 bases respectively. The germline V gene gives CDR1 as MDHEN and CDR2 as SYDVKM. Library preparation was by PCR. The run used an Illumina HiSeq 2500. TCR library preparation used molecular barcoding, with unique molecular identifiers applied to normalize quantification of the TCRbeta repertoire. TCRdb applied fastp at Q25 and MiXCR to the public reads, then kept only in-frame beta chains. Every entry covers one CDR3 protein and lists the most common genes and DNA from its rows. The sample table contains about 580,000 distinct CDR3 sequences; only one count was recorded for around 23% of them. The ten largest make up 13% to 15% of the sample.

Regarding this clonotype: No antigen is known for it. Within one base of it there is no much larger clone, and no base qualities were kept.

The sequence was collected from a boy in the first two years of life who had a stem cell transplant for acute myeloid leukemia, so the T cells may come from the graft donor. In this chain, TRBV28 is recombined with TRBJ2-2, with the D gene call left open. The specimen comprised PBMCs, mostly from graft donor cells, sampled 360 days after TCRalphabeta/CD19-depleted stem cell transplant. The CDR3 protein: CASSFPLQFANTGELFF. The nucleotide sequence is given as TGTGCCAGCAGTTTCCCCCTACAGTTCGCGAACACCGGGGAGCTGTTTTTT.